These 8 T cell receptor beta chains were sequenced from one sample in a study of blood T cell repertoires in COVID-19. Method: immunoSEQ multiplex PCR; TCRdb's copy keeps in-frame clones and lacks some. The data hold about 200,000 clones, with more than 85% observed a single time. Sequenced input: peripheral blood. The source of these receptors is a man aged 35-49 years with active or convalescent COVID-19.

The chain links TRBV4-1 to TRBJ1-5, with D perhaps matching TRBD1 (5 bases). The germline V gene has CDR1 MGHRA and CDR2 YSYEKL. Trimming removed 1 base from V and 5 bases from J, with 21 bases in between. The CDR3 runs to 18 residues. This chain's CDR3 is CASSQGQGQSLWDQPQHF. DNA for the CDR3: TGCGCCAGCAGCCAAGGGCAGGGCCAGTCATTGTGGGATCAGCCCCAGCATTTT.

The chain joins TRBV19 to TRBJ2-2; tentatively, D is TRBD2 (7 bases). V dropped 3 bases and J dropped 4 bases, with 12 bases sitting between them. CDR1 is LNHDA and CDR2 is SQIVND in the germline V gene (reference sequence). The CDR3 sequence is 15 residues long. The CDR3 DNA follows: TGTGCCAGTAGTATGGGGGGCGGGGGCACCGGGGAGCTGTTTTTT. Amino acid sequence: CASSMGGGGTGELFF.

This CDR3 reads CASSRTAPTYSGNTIYF. As DNA, the CDR3 is TGCGCCAGCAGCCGGACAGCTCCCACTTACTCTGGAAACACCATATATTTT. The V gene is TRBV5-1, the J gene TRBJ1-3, with D tentatively TRBD1 (6 bases). The ends were cut back, 4 bases at V and 0 bases at J, with 17 bases in the middle. The CDR3 has 17 residues. Germline assignment: CDR1 SGHRS and CDR2 YFSETQ.

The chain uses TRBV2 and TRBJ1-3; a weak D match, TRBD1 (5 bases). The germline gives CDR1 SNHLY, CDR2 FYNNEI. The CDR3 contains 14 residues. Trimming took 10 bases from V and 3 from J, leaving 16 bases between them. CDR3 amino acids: CATSGIGFGNTIYF. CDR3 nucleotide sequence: TGTGCCACTTCAGGGATAGGATTTGGAAACACCATATATTTT.

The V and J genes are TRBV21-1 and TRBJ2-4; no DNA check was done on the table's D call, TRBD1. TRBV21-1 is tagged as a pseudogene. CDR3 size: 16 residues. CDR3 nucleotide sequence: TGTGCCAGCAGCAAAGCCGACAGTAGGGCGCTACCAACAAACAGCTTC. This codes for CASSKADSRALPTNSF.

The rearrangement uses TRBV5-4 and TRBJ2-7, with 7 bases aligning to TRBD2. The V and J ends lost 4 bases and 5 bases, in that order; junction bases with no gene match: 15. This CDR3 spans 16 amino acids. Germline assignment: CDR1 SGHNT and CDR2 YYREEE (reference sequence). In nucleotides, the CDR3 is TGTGCCAGCAGCCCCGGGGTTTTGGCGGGGGTCGACGAGCAGTACTTC. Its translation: CASSPGVLAGVDEQYF.

CDR3 bases: TGTGCCAGCTCACCACTCCGACAGGGGAACACCGGGGAGCTGTTTTTT. This encodes CASSPLRQGNTGELFF. The rearrangement uses TRBV18 and TRBJ2-2; 7 bases agree with TRBD1. The CDR3 extends over 16 amino acids. V shed 1 base, J shed 1 base, and the junction held 3 bases outside the gene matches. In germline, CDR1 is KGHSH, CDR2 LQKENI.

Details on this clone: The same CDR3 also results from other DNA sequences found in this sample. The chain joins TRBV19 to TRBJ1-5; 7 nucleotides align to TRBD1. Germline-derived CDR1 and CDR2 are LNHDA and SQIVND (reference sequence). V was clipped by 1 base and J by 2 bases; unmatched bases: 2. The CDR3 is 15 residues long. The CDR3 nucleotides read TGTGCCAGTAGTATAGGTCAGGGGGGCAATCAGCCCCAGCATTTT. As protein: CASSIGQGGNQPQHF.